This TCR beta chain was recorded in a study of metastatic and nonmetastatic thyroid tumors. Whole-study context: Comparative analysis of repertoires was undertaken across blood and tumor or nodule tissue obtained from malignant and benign thyroid patients. General study points: The study reportedly found significantly higher TCR beta diversity in malignant thyroid tumors than benign nodules, in blood and tumor.

Regarding this clone: No antigen is known for it.

Not a single patient had been given any form of treatment at any point before undergoing thyroid surgery. Per the original data handling: CDR3 differences across clinicopathological groups were used to build a distant-metastasis classifier for papillary thyroid cancer. TCRdb re-called clones from the PCR reads using MiXCR. TCRdb assigned the V and J calls; the authors' analysis was not used. The table shows tens of thousands of clones, with around 34% occurring only once. The origin of this receptor is a female donor with papillary thyroid cancer or a benign thyroid nodule (not recorded which). Some clones in this sample may be carry-over from other donors' samples. Sequencing used tumor tissue.

CDR3 residues: CAWSRDTNQPQHF. Here the CDR3 DNA reads TGTGCCTGGAGTAGAGACACCAATCAGCCCCAGCATTTT. The V call is TRBV30, the J call TRBJ1-5, with D hard to call. Germline V gene sequence: CDR1 GTSNPN, CDR2 SVGIG (reference sequence). The CDR3 length is 13 residues. Trimming pared 2 bases from V and 3 bases from J, leaving 8 bases between.